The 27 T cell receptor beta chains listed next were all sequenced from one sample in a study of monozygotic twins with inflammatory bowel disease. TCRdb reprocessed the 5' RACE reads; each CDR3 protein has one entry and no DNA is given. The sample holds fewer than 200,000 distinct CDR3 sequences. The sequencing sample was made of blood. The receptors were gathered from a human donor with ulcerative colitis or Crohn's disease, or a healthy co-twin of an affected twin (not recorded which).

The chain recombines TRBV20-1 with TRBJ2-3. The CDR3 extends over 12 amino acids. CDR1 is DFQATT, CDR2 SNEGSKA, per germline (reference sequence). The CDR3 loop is CSASTSTDTQYF.

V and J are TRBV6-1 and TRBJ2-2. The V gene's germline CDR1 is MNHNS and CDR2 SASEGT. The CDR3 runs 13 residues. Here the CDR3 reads CASSANGNGELFF.

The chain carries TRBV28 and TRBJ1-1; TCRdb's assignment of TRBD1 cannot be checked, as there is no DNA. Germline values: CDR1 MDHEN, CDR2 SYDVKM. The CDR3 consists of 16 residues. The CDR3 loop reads CASSPLGGSMNTEAFF.

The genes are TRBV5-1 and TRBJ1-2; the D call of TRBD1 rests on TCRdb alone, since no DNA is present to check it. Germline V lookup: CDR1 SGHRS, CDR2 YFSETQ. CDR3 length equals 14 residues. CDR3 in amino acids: CASSFLGQGGGYTF.

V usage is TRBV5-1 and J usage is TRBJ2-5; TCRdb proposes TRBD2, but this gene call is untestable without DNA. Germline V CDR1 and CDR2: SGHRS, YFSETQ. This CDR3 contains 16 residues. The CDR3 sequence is CASSIAGTSGKETQYF.

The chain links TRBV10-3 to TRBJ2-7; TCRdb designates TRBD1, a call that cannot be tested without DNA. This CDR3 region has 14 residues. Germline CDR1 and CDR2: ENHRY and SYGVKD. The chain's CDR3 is CAISGQGVAYEQYF.

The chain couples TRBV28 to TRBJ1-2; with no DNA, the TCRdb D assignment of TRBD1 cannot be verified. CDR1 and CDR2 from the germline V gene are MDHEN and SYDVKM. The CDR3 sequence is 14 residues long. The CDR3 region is CASSLISGGYGYTF.

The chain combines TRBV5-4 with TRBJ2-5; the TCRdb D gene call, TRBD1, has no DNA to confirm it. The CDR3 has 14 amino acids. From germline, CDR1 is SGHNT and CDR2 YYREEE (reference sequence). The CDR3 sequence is CASSAGTGKETQYF. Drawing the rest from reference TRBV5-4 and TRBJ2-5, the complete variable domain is ETGVTQSPTHLIKTRGQQVTLRCSSQSGHNTVSWYQQALGQGPQFIFQYYREEENGRGNFPPRFSGLQFPNYSSELNVNALELDDSALYLCASSAGTGKETQYFGPGTRLLVL.

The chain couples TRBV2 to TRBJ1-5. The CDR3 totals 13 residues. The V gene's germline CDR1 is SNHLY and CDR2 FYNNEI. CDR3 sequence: CASSAEGNQPQHF.

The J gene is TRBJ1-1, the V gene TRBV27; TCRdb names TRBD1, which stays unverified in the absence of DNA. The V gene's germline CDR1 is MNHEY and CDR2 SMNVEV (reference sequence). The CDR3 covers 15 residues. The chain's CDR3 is CASSLSGWGLGKAFF.

CDR3 protein: CASSEADSGVYEQYF. The chain uses TRBV2 and TRBJ2-7; TCRdb calls TRBD2, which cannot be checked without DNA. The germline gives CDR1 SNHLY, CDR2 FYNNEI. The length of the CDR3 is 15 residues.

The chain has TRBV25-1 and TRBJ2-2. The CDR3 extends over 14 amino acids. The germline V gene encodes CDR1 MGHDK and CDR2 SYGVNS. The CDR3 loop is CASSMTLPAGELFF.

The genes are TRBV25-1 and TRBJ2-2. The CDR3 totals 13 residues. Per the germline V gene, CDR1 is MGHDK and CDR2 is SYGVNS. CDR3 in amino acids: CASSELGAGELFF. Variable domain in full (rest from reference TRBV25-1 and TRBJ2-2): EADIYQTPRYLVIGTGKKITLECSQTMGHDKMYWYQQDPGMELHLIHYSYGVNSTEKGDLSSESTVSRIRTEHFPLTLESARPSHTSQYLCASSELGAGELFFGEGSRLTVL.

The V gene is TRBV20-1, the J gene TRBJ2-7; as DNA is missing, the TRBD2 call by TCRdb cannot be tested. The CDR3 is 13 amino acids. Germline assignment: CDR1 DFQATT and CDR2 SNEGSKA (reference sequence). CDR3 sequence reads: CSARWGVGYEQYF.

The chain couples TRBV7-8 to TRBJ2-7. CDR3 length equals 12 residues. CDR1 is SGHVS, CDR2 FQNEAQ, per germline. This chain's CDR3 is CASSFAGYEQYF.

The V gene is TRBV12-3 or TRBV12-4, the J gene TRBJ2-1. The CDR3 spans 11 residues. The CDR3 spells CASSFTYEQFF.

The CDR3 here is CASSSSGEGNTEAFF. V usage is TRBV5-6 and J usage is TRBJ1-1. CDR3 length: 15 amino acids. Germline V lookup: CDR1 SGHDT, CDR2 YYEEEE.

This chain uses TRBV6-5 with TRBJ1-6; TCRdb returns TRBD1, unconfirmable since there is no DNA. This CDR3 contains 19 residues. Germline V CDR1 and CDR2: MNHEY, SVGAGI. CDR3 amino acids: CASSFRETGSVSYNSPLHF.

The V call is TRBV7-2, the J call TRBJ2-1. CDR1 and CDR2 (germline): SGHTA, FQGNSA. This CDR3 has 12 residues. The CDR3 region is CASSLASTEQFF.

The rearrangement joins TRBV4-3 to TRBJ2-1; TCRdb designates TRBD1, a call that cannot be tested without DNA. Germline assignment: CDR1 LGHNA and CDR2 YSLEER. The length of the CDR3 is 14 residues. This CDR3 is CASSQGTVMGEQFF.

CDR3 loop: CASSQLYPDEQFF. The gene calls are TRBV14 and TRBJ2-1; TCRdb selects TRBD1, and the lack of DNA leaves this call unchecked. The CDR3 is made up of 13 amino acids. Germline assignment: CDR1 SGHDN and CDR2 FVKESK. Drawing the rest from reference TRBV14 and TRBJ2-1, the complete variable domain is EAGVTQFPSHSVIEKGQTVTLRCDPISGHDNLYWYRRVMGKEIKFLLHFVKESKQDESGMPNNRFLAERTGGTYSTLKVQPAELEDSGVYFCASSQLYPDEQFFGPGTRLTVL.

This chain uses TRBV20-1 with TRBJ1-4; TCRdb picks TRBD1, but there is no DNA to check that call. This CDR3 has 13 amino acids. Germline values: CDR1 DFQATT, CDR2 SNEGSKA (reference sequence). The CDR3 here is CSASRGWEEKLFF.

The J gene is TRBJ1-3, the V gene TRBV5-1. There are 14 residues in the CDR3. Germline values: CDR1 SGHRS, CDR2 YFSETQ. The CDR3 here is CASSLSASGNTIYF.

The CDR3 here is CASSYPSGGGELFF. This chain uses TRBV7-8 with TRBJ2-2. The CDR3 is 14 residues long. CDR1 and CDR2 (germline): SGHVS, FQNEAQ.

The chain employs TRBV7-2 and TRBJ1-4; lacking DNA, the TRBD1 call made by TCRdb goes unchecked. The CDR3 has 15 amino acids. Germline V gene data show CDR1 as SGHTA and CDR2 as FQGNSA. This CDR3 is CASSFLGQGDEKLFF.

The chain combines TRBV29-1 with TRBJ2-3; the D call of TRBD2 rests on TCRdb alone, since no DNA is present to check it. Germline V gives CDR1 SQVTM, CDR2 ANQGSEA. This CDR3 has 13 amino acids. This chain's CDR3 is CSASLAGTDTQYF.

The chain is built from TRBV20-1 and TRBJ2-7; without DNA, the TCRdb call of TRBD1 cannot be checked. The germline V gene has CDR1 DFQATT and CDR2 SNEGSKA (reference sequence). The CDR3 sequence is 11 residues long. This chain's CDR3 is CSGVWAPEQYF.